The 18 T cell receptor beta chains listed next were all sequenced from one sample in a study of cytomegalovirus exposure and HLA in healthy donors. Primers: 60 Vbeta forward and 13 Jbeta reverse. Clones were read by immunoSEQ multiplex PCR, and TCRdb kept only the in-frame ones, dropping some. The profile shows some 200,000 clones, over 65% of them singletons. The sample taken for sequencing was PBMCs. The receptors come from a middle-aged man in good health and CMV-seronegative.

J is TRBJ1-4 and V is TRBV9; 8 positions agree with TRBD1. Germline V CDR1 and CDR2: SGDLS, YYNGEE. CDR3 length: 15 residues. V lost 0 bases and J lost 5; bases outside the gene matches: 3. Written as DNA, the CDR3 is TGTGCCAGCAGCGTAGTAGCAGGGGGCAATGAAAAACTGTTTTTT. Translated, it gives CASSVVAGGNEKLFF.

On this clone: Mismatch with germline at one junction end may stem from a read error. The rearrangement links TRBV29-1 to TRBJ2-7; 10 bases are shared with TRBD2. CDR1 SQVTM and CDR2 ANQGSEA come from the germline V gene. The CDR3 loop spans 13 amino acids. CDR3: CSVGTSEFYEQCF. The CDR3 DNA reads TGCAGCGTGGGGACTAGCGAGTTTTACGAGCAGTGCTTC.

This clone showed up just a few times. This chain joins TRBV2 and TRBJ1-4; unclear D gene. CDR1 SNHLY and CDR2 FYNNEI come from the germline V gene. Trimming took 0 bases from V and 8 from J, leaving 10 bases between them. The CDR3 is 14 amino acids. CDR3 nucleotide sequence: TGTGCCAGCAGTGAAGCCCAGTTCGGGGAAAAACTGTTTTTT. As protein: CASSEAQFGEKLFF.

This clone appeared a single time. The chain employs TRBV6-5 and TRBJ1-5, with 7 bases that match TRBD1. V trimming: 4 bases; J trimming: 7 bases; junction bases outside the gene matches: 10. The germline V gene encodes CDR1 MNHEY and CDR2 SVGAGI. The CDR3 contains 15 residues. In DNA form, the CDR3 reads TGTGCCAGCAGTTCGGGGACAGCCCTGGGGCAGCCCCAGCATTTT. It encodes CASSSGTALGQPQHF.

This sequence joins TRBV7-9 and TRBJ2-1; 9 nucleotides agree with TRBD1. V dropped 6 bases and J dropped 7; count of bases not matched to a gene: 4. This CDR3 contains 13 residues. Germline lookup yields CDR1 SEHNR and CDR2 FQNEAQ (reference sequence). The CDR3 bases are TGTGCCAGCAGATCGACAGGGGGGAATGAGCAGTTCTTC. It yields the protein CASRSTGGNEQFF.

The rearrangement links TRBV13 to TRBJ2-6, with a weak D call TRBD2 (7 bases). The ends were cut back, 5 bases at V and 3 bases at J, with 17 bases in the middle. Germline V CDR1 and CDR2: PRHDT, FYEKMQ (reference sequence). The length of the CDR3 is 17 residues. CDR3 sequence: CASSRGGRVVGANVLTF. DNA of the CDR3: TGTGCCAGCAGCAGGGGGGGGCGAGTGGTTGGGGCCAACGTCCTGACTTTC.

CDR3 residues: CASSLSRSEAGEQYF. CDR3 in DNA: TGTGCCAGCAGTTTATCCCGATCAGAAGCGGGCGAGCAGTACTTC. The chain employs TRBV28 and TRBJ2-7, with D possibly being TRBD2 (6 bases). V dropped 1 base and J dropped 6 bases, with 16 bases sitting between them. The CDR3 covers 15 residues. The germline gives CDR1 MDHEN, CDR2 SYDVKM.

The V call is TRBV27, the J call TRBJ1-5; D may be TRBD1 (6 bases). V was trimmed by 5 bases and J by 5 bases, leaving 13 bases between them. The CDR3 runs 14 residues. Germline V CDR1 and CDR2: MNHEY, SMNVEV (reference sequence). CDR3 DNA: TGTGCCAGCAGTCCTCGGACAGTCGATCAGCCCCAGCATTTT. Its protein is CASSPRTVDQPQHF.

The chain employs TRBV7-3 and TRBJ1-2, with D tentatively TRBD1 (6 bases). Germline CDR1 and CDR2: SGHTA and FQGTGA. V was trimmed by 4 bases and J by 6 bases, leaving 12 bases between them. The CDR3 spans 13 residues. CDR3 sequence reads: CASSSTGSDGYTF. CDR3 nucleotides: TGTGCCAGCAGCTCCACAGGGTCTGATGGCTACACCTTC.

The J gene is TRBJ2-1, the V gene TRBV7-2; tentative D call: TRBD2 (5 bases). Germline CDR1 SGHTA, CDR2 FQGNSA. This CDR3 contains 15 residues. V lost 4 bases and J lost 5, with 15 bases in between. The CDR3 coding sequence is TGTGCCAGCAGCTCCTGGGCGGGCCTCAACAATGAGCAGTTCTTC. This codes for CASSSWAGLNNEQFF.

This CDR3 is CAISESREGNTGELFF. CDR3 sequence (DNA): TGTGCCATCAGTGAGTCGCGGGAGGGGAACACCGGGGAGCTGTTTTTT. V is TRBV10-3 and J is TRBJ2-2; 9 bases fit TRBD2. CDR3 size: 16 residues. The junction had 0 bases not matched to a gene; V was cut back by 0 bases and J by 1 base. Germline loops: CDR1 ENHRY, CDR2 SYGVKD.

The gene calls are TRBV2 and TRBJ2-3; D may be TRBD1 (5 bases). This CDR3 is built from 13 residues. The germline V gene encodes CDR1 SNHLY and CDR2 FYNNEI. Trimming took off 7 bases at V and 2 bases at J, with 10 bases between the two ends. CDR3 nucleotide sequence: TGTGCCAGCATCCTGGGGCCCACAGATACGCAGTATTTT. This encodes CASILGPTDTQYF. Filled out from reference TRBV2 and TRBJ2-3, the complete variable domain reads EPEVTQTPSHQVTQMGQEVILRCVPISNHLYFYWYRQILGQKVEFLVSFYNNEISEKSEIFDDQFSVERPDGSNFTLKIRSTKLEDSAMYFCASILGPTDTQYFGPGTRLTVL.

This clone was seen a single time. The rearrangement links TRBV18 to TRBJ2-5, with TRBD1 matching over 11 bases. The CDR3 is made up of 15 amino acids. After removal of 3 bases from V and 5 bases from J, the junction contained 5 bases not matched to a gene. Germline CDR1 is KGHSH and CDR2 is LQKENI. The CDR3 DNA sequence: TGTGCCAGCTCACCCGGGGACAGGGGGAAGGAGACCCAGTACTTC. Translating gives CASSPGDRGKETQYF.

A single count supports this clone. CDR3 region: CASSYSTGVATEAFF. In DNA form, the CDR3 reads TGTGCCAGCAGTTACTCGACAGGGGTGGCGACTGAAGCTTTCTTT. This chain links TRBV6-5 with TRBJ1-1, with 8 bases matching TRBD1. Germline values: CDR1 MNHEY, CDR2 SVGAGI. Trimming took 0 bases from V and 5 from J; bases not matched to a gene: 5. CDR3 size: 15 residues.

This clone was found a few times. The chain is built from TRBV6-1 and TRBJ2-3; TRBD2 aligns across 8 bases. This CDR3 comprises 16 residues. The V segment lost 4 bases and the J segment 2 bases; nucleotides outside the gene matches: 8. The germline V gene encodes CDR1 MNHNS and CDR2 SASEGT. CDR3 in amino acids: CASSAQGGRPTDTQYF. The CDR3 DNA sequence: TGTGCCAGCAGTGCTCAGGGCGGGAGGCCCACAGATACGCAGTATTTT.

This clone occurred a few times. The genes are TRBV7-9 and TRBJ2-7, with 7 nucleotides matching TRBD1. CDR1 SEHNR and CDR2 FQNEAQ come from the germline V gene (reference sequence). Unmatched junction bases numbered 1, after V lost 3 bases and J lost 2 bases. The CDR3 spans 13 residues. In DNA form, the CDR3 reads TGTGCCAGCAGCTTGGGGACAGCCTACGAGCAGTACTTC. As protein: CASSLGTAYEQYF.

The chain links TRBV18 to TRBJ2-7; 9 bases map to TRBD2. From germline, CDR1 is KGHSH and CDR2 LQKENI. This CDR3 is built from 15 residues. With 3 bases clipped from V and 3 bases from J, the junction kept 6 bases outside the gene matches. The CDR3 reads CASSPVLAGLYEQYF. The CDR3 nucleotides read TGTGCCAGCTCACCCGTGCTAGCGGGACTCTACGAGCAGTACTTC.

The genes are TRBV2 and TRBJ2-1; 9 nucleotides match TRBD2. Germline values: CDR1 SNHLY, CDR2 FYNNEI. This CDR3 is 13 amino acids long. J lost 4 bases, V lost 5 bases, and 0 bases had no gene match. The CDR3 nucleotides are TGTGCCAGCAGTAGCGGGGGGTACAATGAGCAGTTCTTC. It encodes CASSSGGYNEQFF.